Each of the 8 T cell receptor beta chains below was sequenced from the same sample in a study of T cells in Graves' hyperthyroidism and ophthalmopathy. TCR beta CDR3 sequences were amplified from RNA transcripts. With the HTBI primer set, the TCR CDR3 went through a first round of RT-PCR. In TCRdb, the multiplex PCR reads were re-called with MiXCR into one record per CDR3 protein. The sample carries over 350,000 distinct CDR3 sequences, roughly 15% recorded once. The sequencing input was blood. Receptors originate from a man younger than 35 with Graves' ophthalmopathy.

The V and J genes are TRBV20-1 and TRBJ2-7; the match to TRBD2 covers 9 bases. The ends lost 3 bases at V and 0 bases at J; junction bases unmatched: 9. The length of the CDR3 is 16 residues. Germline V gives CDR1 DFQATT, CDR2 SNEGSKA (reference sequence). CDR3 DNA sequence: TGCAGTGCTAGTGAACTAGCGGGTGCGAGCTCCTACGAGCAGTACTTC. It yields the protein CSASELAGASSYEQYF.

This clonotype showed up many times. CDR3 nucleotide sequence: TGTGCCACCAGCAGAGACGCCGGGAGGAAAGAGACCCAGTACTTC. Translated: CATSRDAGRKETQYF. The V gene is TRBV15, the J gene TRBJ2-5; TRBD2 agrees at 7 bases. The CDR3 is 15 residues long. Germline V gene data show CDR1 as LNHNV and CDR2 as YYDKDF (reference sequence). After removal of 0 bases from V and 3 bases from J, the junction contained 4 bases not matched to a gene.

This clonotype appeared many times. The chain employs TRBV6-5 and TRBJ1-2; the D gene is possibly TRBD1 (5 bases). V gave up 0 bases and J gave up 4 bases, with 12 bases separating them. The CDR3 has 15 amino acids. In germline, CDR1 is MNHEY, CDR2 SVGAGI. The CDR3 region is CASSYSAQGGYGYTF. DNA of the CDR3: TGTGCCAGCAGTTACTCAGCCCAGGGAGGCTATGGCTACACCTTC.

This clonotype showed up many times. This chain links TRBV6-1 with TRBJ2-2; TRBD2 matches at 8 bases. Germline V gives CDR1 MNHNS, CDR2 SASEGT. V gave up 6 bases and J gave up 6 bases; unmatched junction bases: 6. There are 14 residues in the CDR3. The chain's CDR3 is CASSDVAGPGELFF. The CDR3 bases are TGTGCCAGCAGCGACGTAGCGGGACCCGGGGAGCTGTTTTTT.

There are many counts of this clonotype. CDR3 in DNA: TGTGCCAGCTCGGATGGCCAGGATTATGGCTACACCTTC. Its protein is CASSDGQDYGYTF. The V and J genes are TRBV18 and TRBJ1-2; the D is unclear. The V end lost 6 bases, the J end lost 5 bases, and 13 bases lay between the germline ends. The CDR3 runs to 13 residues. Germline V gives CDR1 KGHSH, CDR2 LQKENI.

At least ten counts were recorded for this clonotype. This chain connects TRBV29-1 to TRBJ2-2; 7 bases line up with TRBD2. The V segment lost 8 bases and the J segment 7 bases; nucleotides outside the gene matches: 13. Germline V gene lookup returns CDR1 SQVTM and CDR2 ANQGSEA. This CDR3 is built from 14 residues. This CDR3 is CSIGLGGIGGELFF. The CDR3 DNA sequence: TGCAGCATCGGACTAGGTGGGATAGGCGGGGAGCTGTTTTTT.

The V call is TRBV9, the J call TRBJ2-5, with TRBD2 as a possible D gene (6 bases). This CDR3 is 14 amino acids long. Germline lookup yields CDR1 SGDLS and CDR2 YYNGEE. Trimming shortened V by 4 bases and J by 2 bases, and 12 bases separated the two germline ends. The CDR3 sequence is CASSHNSGQETQYF. The CDR3 nucleotides read TGTGCCAGCAGCCACAATAGCGGTCAAGAGACCCAGTACTTC.

CDR3: CSANDRAGGPRETQYF. In DNA, the CDR3 is TGCAGTGCTAATGATCGGGCGGGAGGGCCTAGGGAGACCCAGTACTTC. The chain combines TRBV20-1 with TRBJ2-5, with TRBD2 identical over 9 bases. CDR3 length equals 16 residues. The germline V gene encodes CDR1 DFQATT and CDR2 SNEGSKA (reference sequence). The ends lost 4 bases at V and 5 bases at J; junction bases unmatched: 14.